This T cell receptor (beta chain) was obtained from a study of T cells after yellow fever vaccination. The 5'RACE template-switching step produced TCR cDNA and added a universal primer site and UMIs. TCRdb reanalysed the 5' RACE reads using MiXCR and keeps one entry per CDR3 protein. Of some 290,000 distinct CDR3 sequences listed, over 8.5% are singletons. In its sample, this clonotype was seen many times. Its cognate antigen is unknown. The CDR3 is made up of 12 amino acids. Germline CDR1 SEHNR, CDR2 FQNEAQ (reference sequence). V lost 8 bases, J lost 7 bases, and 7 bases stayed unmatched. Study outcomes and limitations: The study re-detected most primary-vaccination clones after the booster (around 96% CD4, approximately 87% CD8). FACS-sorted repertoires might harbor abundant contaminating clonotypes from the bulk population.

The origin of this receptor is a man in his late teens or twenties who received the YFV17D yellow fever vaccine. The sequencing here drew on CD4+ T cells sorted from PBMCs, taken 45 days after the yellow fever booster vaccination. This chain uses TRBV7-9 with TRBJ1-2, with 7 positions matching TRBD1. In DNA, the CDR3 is TGTGCCAGCGGTCAGACAGGGCTTGGCTACACCTTC. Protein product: CASGQTGLGYTF.